This T cell receptor (beta chain) was captured in a study of blood T cell repertoires in COVID-19. As for the study in general: COVID-19 samples, acute and convalescent, were from the United States, Italy and Spain. T cells, B-cell-depleted T cells, or PBMCs supplied cDNA or gDNA.

Trimming removed 0 bases from V and 6 bases from J, with 13 bases in between. Germline-derived CDR1 and CDR2 are SGHDT and YYEEEE. CDR3 length: 14 amino acids. Under the authors' procedure: The assay estimated nucleated cells by amplifying reference gene primers. Assay used: immunoSEQ multiplex PCR; TCRdb lists only in-frame clones, some missing. V and J calls and clone size are those listed in that table; D and trimming were worked out from the DNA. The profile shows approximately 300,000 clones, around 88% of them singletons. The sequencing input was peripheral blood. This chain connects TRBV5-6 to TRBJ2-7, with D possibly being TRBD2 (5 bases). The sequence was collected from a man in his forties with acute or convalescent COVID-19. The DNA of the CDR3 is TGTGCCAGCAGCTTGGTTCTTCGGGGATTCGAGCAGTACTTC. Its translation is CASSLVLRGFEQYF.